Below, one T cell receptor (beta chain) is given with its context. This entry belongs to a study of blood T cell repertoires in COVID-19. About the research overall: Italy, Spain and the United States were the sources of the convalescent and acute COVID-19 samples.

In terms of age and location, participants ranged from roughly 18 to 90 years and lived in about 25 US areas. Clinical history as reported by participants underpinned cohort assignment. Repertoires were generated with immunoSEQ multiplex PCR, while TCRdb's copy carries only in-frame clones and drops some. The sample shows about 480,000 clones, around nine tenths of them seen only once. V was shortened by 6 bases and J by 6 bases, with 18 bases between the two germline ends. CDR3 length: 15 residues. From germline, CDR1 is LNHDA and CDR2 SQIVND (reference sequence). The receptor comes from a woman younger than 35 with acute COVID-19. The specimen was PBMCs or T cells enriched from blood (not recorded which). The chain combines TRBV19 with TRBJ1-5; unclear D gene. The CDR3 sequence is CASSVGSPNVQPQHF. The DNA of the CDR3 is TGTGCCAGTAGCGTGGGCAGTCCTAACGTTCAGCCCCAGCATTTT.